Sequencing of this TCR beta chain was carried out in a study of blood T cells in healthy people across ages (dated by TCRdb to between 2014 and 2017). At the level of the whole study: In model experiments, roughly one uniquely barcoded TCR beta cDNA molecule per two T cells was captured by template switching. To track age-related changes in TCR beta repertoire diversity, the study relied on deep sequencing normalized with unique cDNA molecular identifiers. Four age groups were formed from the donors: young (average approximately 15 years), middle-aged (around 37), aged (roughly 59) and long-lived (around 82). Two additional independent replicas of 1 million unique cDNA reads from the same blood draw were analyzed for two donors (one aged 18 to 30 and one aged 80 or older). To avoid experimental bias, donors of different ages were distributed randomly across sequencing lanes.

Overall results and qualifications from the work: As age increased, observed TCR beta diversity per million T cells dropped in a roughly linear way, and a significant reduction was already evident by age about 40. Estimates of total diversity based on one million sequenced T cells were considered lower bounds and underestimates. Since profiling was done on bulk unsorted PBMCs, naive and antigen-experienced compartments could not be conclusively compared. A strong correlation was found between observed TCR beta diversity and the percentage of naive T cells measured by flow cytometry. Because donor CMV infection status was unknown, age-related changes in expanded clonotypes were potentially confounded. Compared with the aged group, the long-lived group had more naive CD4+ T cells, fewer expanded clones and increased TCR diversity, a pattern suggesting age selection.

The cysteine opens and the phenylalanine closes a CDR3 of 17 amino acids. The only DNA kept is the CDR3, 51 bases in frame from the first base. Per the germline V gene, SGDLS is the CDR1 and YYNGEE is the CDR2. V is cut back by 0 bases and J by 2 bases, with 8 bases in the junction unmatched. Regarding this clonotype: The antigen it binds to is not known. Per-nucleotide qualities are absent, and no much larger clonotype sits a single base away.

Donors were under 40 systemically healthy Caucasian individuals from Russia aged roughly 6 to 90 years. Each donor gave about 9.8 milliliters of peripheral blood, drawn into EDTA-treated Vacutainer tubes. Ficoll-Paque density-gradient centrifugation was used to isolate PBMCs, with at least 7 million per sample. Total RNA, at least 6 micrograms per sample, was extracted from PBMCs with Trizol reagent. The percentages of naive CD45RAhigh/CD27high T cells were determined by flow cytometry on a PBMC aliquot from every donor. Libraries came from 5' RACE. TCRdb records Illumina HiSeq 2500 as the sequencer. The second PCR ran for about 7 to 11 cycles and used a J-beta primer mix along with a sample-barcoded 5' primer. Each TCR beta cDNA molecule received a unique molecular identifier from a template-switch 5' adaptor carrying 12 random nucleotides. Each sample yielded at least 3 million CDR3-containing paired-end reads. First-strand cDNA was synthesized from all RNA with the Mint cDNA synthesis kit, primed by a TRBC-specific oligonucleotide. Following uracil-DNA glycosylase treatment, a first 18-cycle PCR with universal primers M1SS and BC2_uni_R was performed on all cDNA. The paper's data handling went like this. Each sample was normalized by randomly selecting 1 million high-quality reads, each carrying a distinct molecular identifier. Reads with shared molecular identifiers were discarded instead of being binned into consensus sequences. CDR3 identification, clonotype clustering and error correction used MiTCR with a Q25 quality threshold and the strictest error-elimination algorithm. A nonparametric unseen species model using Euler transformation provided a lower-bound estimate of total TCR beta diversity. The raw public reads went through TCRdb reprocessing: fastp at Q25, MiXCR clone calling, in-frame beta chains kept. All rows with the same CDR3 protein become a single entry with the most common DNA and genes. TCRdb, not the original authors, processed these V and J calls. The sample table contains approximately 600,000 distinct CDR3 sequences; only one count was recorded for 58% of them. Approximately 40% of the sample is taken by the ten largest.

This sequence uses TRBV9 and TRBJ2-1; 7 middle bases align to TRBD2. This TCR was recovered from a man aged 55 to 70 in good health. The sequencing input was blood. The DNA sequence reads TGTGCCAGCAGCGTAGCTCGGCGGGGGTCCCCCTACAATGAGCAGTTCTTC. Translated, this is CASSVARRGSPYNEQFF.